The 15 T cell receptor beta chains below were found in one sample sequenced in a study of PD-1 blockade in classical Hodgkin lymphoma. Every one of the patients relapsed after autologous stem cell transplantation (brentuximab vedotin exposure was variable). TCRdb's table, derived via immunoSEQ multiplex PCR, lists solely in-frame clones and lacks some. The sample contains about 150,000 clones, around 73% of which appear only once. The sequencing used peripheral blood mononuclear cells (PBMCs), collected before the second cycle of nivolumab. These receptors were obtained from a human donor with classical Hodgkin lymphoma.

This clone has ten or more counts. V and J are TRBV30 and TRBJ2-1; a weak D match, TRBD2 (5 bases). The CDR3 is made up of 16 amino acids. The V gene's germline CDR1 is GTSNPN and CDR2 SVGIG (reference sequence). V was trimmed by 0 bases and J by 3 bases, leaving 15 bases between them. CDR3 protein: CAWSVLGGGDYNEQFF. The DNA for the CDR3 is TGTGCCTGGAGTGTACTTGGTGGAGGAGACTACAATGAGCAGTTCTTC.

The J gene is TRBJ1-3, the V gene TRBV7-2; D possibly corresponds to TRBD1 (5 bases). Trimming took off 3 bases at V and 4 bases at J, with 10 bases between the two ends. Germline V gene data show CDR1 as SGHTA and CDR2 as FQGNSA. This CDR3 is built from 14 residues. The CDR3 sequence is CASSFGHGGNTIYF. The DNA of the CDR3 is TGTGCCAGCAGCTTCGGACATGGAGGAAACACCATATATTTT.

The genes are TRBV5-1 and TRBJ2-1; tentative D call: TRBD1 (6 bases). The CDR3 contains 14 residues. Germline V gene sequence: CDR1 SGHRS, CDR2 YFSETQ. V lost 0 bases, J lost 7 bases, and 11 bases lay in between. As DNA, the CDR3 is TGCGCCAGCAGCTTGGACAGGGTAGAGAATGAGCAGTTCTTC. It yields the protein CASSLDRVENEQFF.

This chain links TRBV4-1 with TRBJ1-3; D may be TRBD1 (6 bases). The CDR3 has 17 amino acids. The ends were cut back, 4 bases at V and 0 bases at J, with 16 bases in the middle. The germline V gene has CDR1 MGHRA and CDR2 YSYEKL. The CDR3 sequence: CASSLQVLRGSGNTIYF. Here the CDR3 DNA reads TGCGCCAGCAGCCTCCAAGTTCTCAGGGGCTCTGGAAACACCATATATTTT.

This chain connects TRBV6-6 to TRBJ1-5; D unclear. This CDR3 has 15 amino acids. V lost 2 bases and J 7 bases, leaving 15 bases between the germline ends. Per germline, CDR1 MNHNY and CDR2 SVGAGI (reference sequence). CDR3 in DNA: TGTGCCAGCAGTTACCTTAGCTCAGGTTTACAGCCCCAGCATTTT. Protein: CASSYLSSGLQPQHF.

This clone was seen once. This chain uses TRBV10-3 with TRBJ1-2; weak D call: TRBD1 (5 bases). The CDR3 is 14 residues long. Germline lookup yields CDR1 ENHRY and CDR2 SYGVKD. Trimming removed 7 bases from V and 0 bases from J, with 12 bases in between. The CDR3 coding sequence is TGTGCCATCACCAAGACAGATACTAACTATGGCTACACCTTC. It translates to CAITKTDTNYGYTF.

The chain employs TRBV5-1 and TRBJ2-6; D unclear. The ends were cut back, 4 bases at V and 2 bases at J, with 7 bases in the middle. CDR3 length: 14 amino acids. CDR1 and CDR2 from the germline V gene are SGHRS and YFSETQ. The CDR3 reads CASSVTPGANVLTF. The CDR3, as DNA: TGCGCCAGCAGCGTCACCCCTGGGGCCAACGTCCTGACTTTC.

This clone was detected a few times. The chain has TRBV7-9 and TRBJ1-2; D is possibly TRBD1 (6 bases). Trimming took 0 bases from V and 4 from J, leaving 12 bases between them. Per germline, CDR1 SEHNR and CDR2 FQNEAQ (reference sequence). This CDR3 region has 15 residues. CDR3 in DNA: TGTGCCAGCAGCTTAGCCGTGACAGGAACCTATGGCTACACCTTC. The encoded protein is CASSLAVTGTYGYTF.

The J gene is TRBJ2-3, the V gene TRBV30; TRBD2 matches 11 bases. Trimming cost V 1 base and J 2 bases; bases outside gene matches: 2. The CDR3 is 15 amino acids. The germline V gene encodes CDR1 GTSNPN and CDR2 SVGIG (reference sequence). This CDR3 is CAWSGLAGLTDTQYF. DNA for the CDR3: TGTGCCTGGAGTGGACTAGCGGGGCTCACAGATACGCAGTATTTT.

This sequence joins TRBV27 and TRBJ2-5; D gene ambiguous. CDR1 MNHEY and CDR2 SMNVEV come from the germline V gene (reference sequence). V was shortened by 7 bases and J by 4 bases, with 22 bases between the two germline ends. The CDR3 runs to 16 residues. DNA for the CDR3: TGTGCCAGCACCCCCTCACCCTCCCTAGTTAGAGAGACCCAGTACTTC. As protein: CASTPSPSLVRETQYF.

This chain uses TRBV11-2 with TRBJ1-2, with no clear D. The CDR3 consists of 15 residues. V lost 0 bases and J 3 bases, leaving 11 bases between the germline ends. Germline CDR1 SGHAT, CDR2 FQNNGV. The CDR3 sequence: CASSLDRQSHYGYTF. Written as DNA, the CDR3 is TGTGCCAGCAGCTTAGATCGACAAAGTCACTATGGCTACACCTTC. Looking up the rest from reference TRBV11-2 and TRBJ1-2 gives the full variable domain: EAGVAQSPRYKIIEKRQSVAFWCNPISGHATLYWYQQILGQGPKLLIQFQNNGVVDDSQLPKDRFSAERLKGVDSTLKIQPAKLEDSAVYLCASSLDRQSHYGYTFGSGTRLTVV.

The chain combines TRBV11-1 with TRBJ1-2, with 11 nucleotides matching TRBD1. This CDR3 has 14 residues. Trimming took 6 bases from V and 8 from J; bases not matched to a gene: 8. CDR1 is SGHAT and CDR2 is FQDESV in the germline V gene (reference sequence). The CDR3 region is CASSYGQGAEGYTF. CDR3 DNA sequence: TGTGCCAGCAGTTACGGACAGGGGGCTGAGGGCTACACCTTC.

This clone was picked up a small number of times. The chain combines TRBV19 with TRBJ1-3; no reliable D call. V was trimmed by 7 bases and J by 4 bases, leaving 11 bases between them. This CDR3 is built from 13 residues. Germline V gene lookup returns CDR1 LNHDA and CDR2 SQIVND (reference sequence). The DNA of the CDR3 is TGTGCCAGTAAACGGGAAGACGGAAACACCATATATTTT. Protein: CASKREDGNTIYF. The full variable domain, in which reference TRBV19 and TRBJ1-3 provide the parts outside the CDR3, is DGGITQSPKYLFRKEGQNVTLSCEQNLNHDAMYWYRQDPGQGLRLIYYSQIVNDFQKGDIAEGYSVSREKKESFPLTVTSAQKNPTAFYLCASKREDGNTIYFGEGSWLTVV.

This clone was seen a few times. This chain connects TRBV7-9 to TRBJ2-2, with D maybe TRBD1 (5 bases). Germline values: CDR1 SEHNR, CDR2 FQNEAQ (reference sequence). V lost 2 bases to trimming and J lost 3 bases, with 13 bases between them. The CDR3 consists of 16 residues. CDR3 residues: CASSLRGTPYTGELFF. In nucleotides, the CDR3 is TGTGCCAGCAGCTTAAGGGGCACACCTTACACCGGGGAGCTGTTTTTT.

The CDR3, as DNA: TGTGCCAGCAGTTTTGGCGGGAGCTACAATGAGCAGTTCTTC. The encoded protein is CASSFGGSYNEQFF. V is TRBV28 and J is TRBJ2-1; 7 nucleotides match TRBD2. V shed 3 bases, J shed 3 bases, and the junction held 2 bases outside the gene matches. This CDR3 region has 14 residues. The germline V gene encodes CDR1 MDHEN and CDR2 SYDVKM.